This entry concerns a single T cell receptor (beta chain). The sample is drawn from a study of cytomegalovirus exposure and HLA in healthy donors. The length of the CDR3 is 13 residues. The V gene's germline CDR1 is MNHEY and CDR2 SMNVEV (reference sequence). With 5 bases clipped from V and 2 bases from J, the junction kept 2 bases outside the gene matches. Primers included in the PCR were 60 Vbeta and 13 Jbeta primers. Measured with immunoSEQ multiplex PCR; TCRdb has only the in-frame clones, and not every one. The sample consists of tens of thousands of clones, under 85% of them appearing once. The chain joins TRBV27 to TRBJ1-2; TRBD1 matches at 7 bases. Sequencing used PBMCs. The clonotype was recovered from a woman in her thirties in good health and CMV-seronegative. The DNA for the CDR3 is TGTGCCAGCAGTCAACAGGGGAACTATGGCTACACCTTC. This encodes CASSQQGNYGYTF.